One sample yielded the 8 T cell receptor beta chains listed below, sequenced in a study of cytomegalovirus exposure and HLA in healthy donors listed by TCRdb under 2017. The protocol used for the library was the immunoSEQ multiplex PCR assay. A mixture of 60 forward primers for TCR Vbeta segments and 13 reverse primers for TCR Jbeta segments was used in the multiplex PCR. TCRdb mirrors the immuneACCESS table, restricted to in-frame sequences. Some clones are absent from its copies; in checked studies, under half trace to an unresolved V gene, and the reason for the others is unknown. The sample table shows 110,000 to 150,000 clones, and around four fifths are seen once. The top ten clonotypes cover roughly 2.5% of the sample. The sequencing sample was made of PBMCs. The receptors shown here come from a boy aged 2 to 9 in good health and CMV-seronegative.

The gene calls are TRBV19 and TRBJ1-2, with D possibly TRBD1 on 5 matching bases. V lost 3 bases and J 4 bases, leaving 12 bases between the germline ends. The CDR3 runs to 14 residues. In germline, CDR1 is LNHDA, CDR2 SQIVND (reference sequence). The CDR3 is CASSMSRQPYGYTF. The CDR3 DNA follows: TGTGCCAGTAGTATGTCGAGACAGCCCTATGGCTACACCTTC.

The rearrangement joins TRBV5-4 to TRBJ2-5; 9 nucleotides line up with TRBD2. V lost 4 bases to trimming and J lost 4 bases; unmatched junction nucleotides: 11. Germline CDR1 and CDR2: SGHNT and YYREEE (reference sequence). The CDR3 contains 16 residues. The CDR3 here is CASSPGTSSPSETQYF. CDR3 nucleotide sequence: TGTGCCAGCAGCCCTGGGACTAGCAGTCCCTCAGAGACCCAGTACTTC.

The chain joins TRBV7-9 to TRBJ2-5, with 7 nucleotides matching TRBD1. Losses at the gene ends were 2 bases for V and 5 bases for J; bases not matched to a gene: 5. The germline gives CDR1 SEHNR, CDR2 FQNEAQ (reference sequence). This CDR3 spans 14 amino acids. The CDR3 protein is CASSLPQGVETQYF. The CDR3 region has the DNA TGTGCCAGCAGCTTACCTCAGGGGGTCGAGACCCAGTACTTC.

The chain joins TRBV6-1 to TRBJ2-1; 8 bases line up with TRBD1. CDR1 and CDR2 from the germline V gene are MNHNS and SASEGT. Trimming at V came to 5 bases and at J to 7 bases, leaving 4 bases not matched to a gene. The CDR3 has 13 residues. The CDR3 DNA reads TGTGCCAGCAGTCGACAGGGGAGAAATGAGCAGTTCTTC. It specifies CASSRQGRNEQFF.

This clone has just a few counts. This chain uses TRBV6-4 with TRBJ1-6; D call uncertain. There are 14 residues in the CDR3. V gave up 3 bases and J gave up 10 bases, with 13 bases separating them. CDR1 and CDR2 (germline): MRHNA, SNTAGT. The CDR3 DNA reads TGTGCCAGCAGTGATGGGCTCGCGTCCTCACCCCTCCACTTT. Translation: CASSDGLASSPLHF.

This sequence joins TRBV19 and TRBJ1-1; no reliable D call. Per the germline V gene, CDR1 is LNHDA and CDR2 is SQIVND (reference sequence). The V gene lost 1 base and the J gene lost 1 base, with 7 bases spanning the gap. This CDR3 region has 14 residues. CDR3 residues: CASSIVARNTEAFF. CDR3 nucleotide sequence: TGTGCCAGTAGTATAGTGGCTCGGAACACTGAAGCTTTCTTT.

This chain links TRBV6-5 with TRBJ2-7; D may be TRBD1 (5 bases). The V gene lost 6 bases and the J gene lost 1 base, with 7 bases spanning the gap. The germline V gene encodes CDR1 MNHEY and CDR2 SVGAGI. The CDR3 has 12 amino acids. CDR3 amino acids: CASRRGSYEQYF. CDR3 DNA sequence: TGTGCCAGCAGAAGGGGATCCTACGAGCAGTACTTC.

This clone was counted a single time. The CDR3 coding sequence is TGTGCCAGCAGCTCGGGACAGGGTTCAGATACGCAGTATTTT. It encodes CASSSGQGSDTQYF. The V and J genes are TRBV5-4 and TRBJ2-3; 9 bases agree with TRBD1. The V and J ends lost 3 bases and 4 bases, in that order; junction bases with no gene match: 3. Germline V gene lookup returns CDR1 SGHNT and CDR2 YYREEE (reference sequence). The CDR3 is made up of 14 amino acids.